The clone carrying this T cell receptor (beta chain) was seen a handful of times. The sample comes from a study of blood T cell repertoires in COVID-19. The CDR3 runs to 15 residues. V was pared by 3 bases and J by 4 bases, with 5 bases of the junction left unmatched. From germline, CDR1 is MDHEN and CDR2 SYDVKM. This table comes from immunoSEQ multiplex PCR, and its TCRdb copy is limited to in-frame clones, with some not included. The sample carries 150,000 or so clones, 88% recorded once. Sequenced: peripheral blood. This rearrangement joins TRBV28 to TRBJ2-2, with 7 bases identical to TRBD1. This TCR came from a man aged 55 to 69 with acute or convalescent COVID-19. The CDR3, as DNA: TGTGCCAGCAGTTTTGGCAGGGGGAGCACCGGGGAGCTGTTTTTT. Protein product: CASSFGRGSTGELFF.